The 13 T cell receptor beta chains in this list originate from one sample, sequenced in a study of spatial heterogeneity in lung cancer. A single record per CDR3 protein comes from TCRdb applying MiXCR to the 5' RACE reads. The sample has some 2,100 distinct CDR3 sequences; approximately 21% are singletons. Time point noted: sample taken at primary tumor resection. Unsorted whole RNA of tumor, nontumor lung or frozen PBMC was sequenced. This specimen was PBMCs, taken at surgery. These receptors came from a male donor with early-stage non-small cell lung cancer.

In its sample, this clonotype is medium-sized. The V gene is TRBV3-1, the J gene TRBJ2-3, with 9 bases lining up with TRBD2. Losses at the gene ends were 9 bases for V and 6 bases for J; bases not matched to a gene: 7. Germline loops: CDR1 LGHDT, CDR2 YNNKEL (reference sequence). This CDR3 has 13 residues. CDR3 coding DNA: TGTGCCAGTACGCGGGAGGGTGGCGATACGCAGTATTTT. Amino acid sequence: CASTREGGDTQYF.

This clonotype was recorded at least ten times. The J gene is TRBJ2-1, the V gene TRBV6-5; 12 positions match TRBD2. This CDR3 comprises 18 residues. Per germline, CDR1 MNHEY and CDR2 SVGAGI. Trimming at V came to 0 bases and at J to 4 bases, leaving 7 bases not matched to a gene. The CDR3 region has the DNA TGTGCCAGCAGTTACTCGAGGCTAGCGGGGGGGCCATACAATGAGCAGTTCTTC. Its protein product is CASSYSRLAGGPYNEQFF.

This clonotype is categorized as medium-sized. This chain uses TRBV11-2 with TRBJ2-2; the D gene could be TRBD1 or TRBD2 (6 bases each). Germline V gene data show CDR1 as SGHAT and CDR2 as FQNNGV. The CDR3 has 15 amino acids. Trimming pared 1 base from V and 4 bases from J, leaving 10 bases between. The CDR3 sequence is CASSLGGGRTGELFF. DNA of the CDR3: TGTGCCAGCAGCTTAGGTGGGGGGCGCACCGGGGAGCTGTTTTTT.

This clonotype was counted at least ten times. The CDR3 spells CASSSWGQGPQYF. The CDR3 DNA is TGTGCCAGTAGTAGCTGGGGGCAGGGGCCCCAGTACTTC. The chain carries TRBV19 and TRBJ2-5, with D possibly being TRBD1 (6 bases). CDR3 length: 13 residues. Germline assignment: CDR1 LNHDA and CDR2 SQIVND (reference sequence). V lost 4 bases, J lost 9 bases, and 15 bases lay in between.

This clonotype appeared many times. V is TRBV9 and J is TRBJ2-2; 7 bases match TRBD1. Germline CDR1 SGDLS, CDR2 YYNGEE. The CDR3 spans 16 residues. The trim removed 0 bases at V and 3 bases at J, leaving 5 bases unmatched. The CDR3 DNA reads as TGTGCCAGCAGCGTAGCCCGGGACAGCTACACCGGGGAGCTGTTTTTT. Translation gives CASSVARDSYTGELFF.

By its share, this clonotype is large. The J gene is TRBJ2-7, the V gene TRBV20-1; 7 bases fit TRBD2. Germline assignment: CDR1 DFQATT and CDR2 SNEGSKA (reference sequence). Unmatched junction bases numbered 10, after V lost 5 bases and J lost 3 bases. CDR3 length: 14 residues. The CDR3: CSAPNRDYLYEQYF. The CDR3 region has the DNA TGCAGTGCTCCGAACCGGGACTACCTCTACGAGCAGTACTTC.

Ten or more counts support this clonotype. A much larger clone differs by one base, so this may be a read error. The gene calls are TRBV30 and TRBJ1-5; a weak D match, TRBD1 (5 bases). The CDR3 spans 14 residues. CDR1 GTSNPN and CDR2 SVGIG come from the germline V gene (reference sequence). CDR3 amino acids: CVWSVQGGNQPQHF. Written as DNA, the CDR3 is TGTGTCTGGAGTGTGCAGGGCGGCAATCAGCCCCAGCATTTT. The entire variable domain, with the rest obtained from reference TRBV30 and TRBJ1-5, is as follows: SQTIHQWPATLVQPVGSPLSLECTVEGTSNPNLYWYRQAAGRGLQLLFYSVGIGQISSEVPQNLSASRPQDRQFILSSKKLLLSDSGFYLCVWSVQGGNQPQHFGDGTRLSIL.

By sample share, this clonotype is medium-sized (0.01 to 0.1%). This chain links TRBV7-2 with TRBJ1-6, with a possible D match to TRBD1 (5 bases). CDR3 length: 14 amino acids. The V end lost 5 bases, the J end lost 10 bases, and 15 bases lay between the germline ends. CDR1 SGHTA and CDR2 FQGNSA come from the germline V gene. The chain's CDR3 is CASSRGQSSSPLHF. The CDR3 DNA is TGTGCCAGCAGCCGCGGACAATCATCCTCACCCCTCCACTTT.

This clonotype is large in the sample. J is TRBJ1-1 and V is TRBV29-1, with TRBD1 as a possible D gene (5 bases). The germline V and J ends were trimmed by 6 bases and 4 bases, with 15 bases remaining between them. The CDR3 runs to 13 residues. From germline, CDR1 is SQVTM and CDR2 ANQGSEA. Written as DNA, the CDR3 is TGCAGCGTAGGGACCGCGAAGGCCACTGAAGCTTTCTTT. Protein product: CSVGTAKATEAFF.

This clonotype has a count of ten or more. This chain uses TRBV23-1 with TRBJ1-4; TRBD1 aligns across 8 bases. TRBV23-1 is an ORF; its function is uncertain. V lost 7 bases and J lost 0; bases outside the gene matches: 7. This CDR3 has 16 amino acids. The CDR3 loop reads CASKIRGRPTNEKLFF. For the CDR3, the DNA is TGCGCCAGCAAGATCAGGGGGCGTCCAACTAATGAAAAACTGTTTTTT.

Only a few counts were recorded for this clonotype. The chain employs TRBV4-1 and TRBJ2-7; D is unresolved. The V gene lost 1 base and the J gene lost 3 bases, with 7 bases spanning the gap. Germline CDR1 is MGHRA and CDR2 is YSYEKL. This CDR3 comprises 13 residues. CDR3 sequence: CASSQAGFYEQYF. The CDR3 DNA sequence: TGCGCCAGCAGCCAAGCTGGGTTCTACGAGCAGTACTTC.

By frequency in the sample, this clonotype is medium-sized. This chain links TRBV7-9 with TRBJ2-3; a possible D gene is TRBD2 (5 bases). CDR1 is SEHNR, CDR2 FQNEAQ, per germline (reference sequence). The ends were cut back, 1 base at V and 1 base at J, with 15 bases in the middle. The CDR3 totals 17 residues. This CDR3 reads CASSLGATGSRTDTQYF. The CDR3 nucleotides are TGTGCCAGCAGCTTAGGGGCGACGGGGAGTCGCACAGATACGCAGTATTTT.

This clonotype is medium-sized. The rearrangement joins TRBV5-5 to TRBJ1-1; D unclear. Looked up from germline, CDR1 is SGHKS and CDR2 is YYEKEE (reference sequence). CDR3 size: 13 residues. V lost 4 bases and J lost 6, with 13 bases in between. CDR3 sequence (DNA): TGTGCCAGCAGCCCCCACCAGTACGCTGAAGCTTTCTTT. This gives the protein CASSPHQYAEAFF.